This T cell receptor (beta chain) originates from a study of T cell responses to AZD1222 COVID-19 vaccine. Study outcomes and limitations: Spike-specific TCR breadth and depth both grew after two AZD1222 doses. Recipients of AZD1222 seropositive at baseline numbered only 6 or 7.

Method: immunoSEQ multiplex PCR; TCRdb's copy keeps in-frame clones and lacks some. The sample lists 70,000 to 90,000 clones; 70% to 90% were seen once. Doses given second, at about 4 or about 12 weeks, were pooled. Concerning this clone itself: Antigen: not known. An end of the junction does not agree with germline; a read error may underlie this.

The CDR3 sequence is 13 residues long. CDR1 is MNHEY and CDR2 is SVGEGT in the germline V gene. The rearrangement uses TRBV6-2 or TRBV6-3 and TRBJ2-2; no clear D. The clonotype originates from an adult who received the AZD1222 COVID-19 vaccine. The sequences come from peripheral blood, collected 28 days after the second AZD1222 dose. The CDR3 sequence is CASSYLGTGELFF. The CDR3 nucleotides read TGCGCCAGCAGTTATTTGGGAACCGGGGAGCTGTTTTTT.